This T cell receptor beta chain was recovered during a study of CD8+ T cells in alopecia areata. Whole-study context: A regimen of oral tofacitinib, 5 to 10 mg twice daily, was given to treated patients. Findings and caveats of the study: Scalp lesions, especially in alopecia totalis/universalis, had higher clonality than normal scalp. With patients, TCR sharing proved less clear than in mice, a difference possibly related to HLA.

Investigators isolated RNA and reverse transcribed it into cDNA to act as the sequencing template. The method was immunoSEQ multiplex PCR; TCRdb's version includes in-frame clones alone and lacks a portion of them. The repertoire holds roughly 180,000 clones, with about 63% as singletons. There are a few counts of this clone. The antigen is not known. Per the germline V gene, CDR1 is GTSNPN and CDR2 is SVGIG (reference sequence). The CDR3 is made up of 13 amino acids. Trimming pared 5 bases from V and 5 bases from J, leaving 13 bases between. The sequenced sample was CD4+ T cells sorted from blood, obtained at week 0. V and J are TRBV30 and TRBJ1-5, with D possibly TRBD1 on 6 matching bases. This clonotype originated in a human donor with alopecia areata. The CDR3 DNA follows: TGTGCCTGGGGAACAGGGCTGGATCAGCCCCAGCATTTT. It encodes CAWGTGLDQPQHF.